This TCR beta chain was found in a study of blood T cells in healthy people across ages (dated by TCRdb to between 2014 and 2016). Some background on the complete study: In model experiments, template switching captured about one uniquely barcoded TCR beta cDNA molecule for every two T cells. To track age-related changes in TCR beta repertoire diversity, the study relied on deep sequencing normalized with unique cDNA molecular identifiers. The donors were divided into four age groups: young (average around 17 years), middle-aged (around 41), aged (approximately 64) and long-lived (82). Donors of different ages were randomly distributed across sequencing lanes to avoid experimental bias. The study analyzed two additional independent replicas of 1 million unique cDNA reads from the same blood draw for two donors, one aged 18 to 29 and one aged 80 or older.

What the authors observed across the whole study: Total diversity estimates from one million sequenced T cells were considered lower bounds and underestimates. Conclusive comparison of naive and antigen-experienced compartments was prevented by the profiling of bulk unsorted PBMCs. Because the CMV infection status of the donors was unknown, age-related changes in expanded clonotypes may potentially have been confounded. A strong correlation was found between observed TCR beta diversity and the percentage of naive T cells measured by flow cytometry. As age increased, observed TCR beta diversity per million T cells dropped in a roughly linear way, and a significant reduction was already evident by age 40. Compared with the aged group, the long-lived group had more naive CD4+ T cells, fewer expanded clones and increased TCR diversity, a pattern suggesting age selection.

Spanning cysteine to phenylalanine, the CDR3 consists of 16 amino acids. Here the CDR3 DNA is all that survives: 48 bases in frame from base 1. Per the germline V gene, KGHSH is the CDR1 and LQKENI is the CDR2. V is reduced by 0 bases and J by 6 bases, leaving a spacing of 18 bases between them. Libraries were built with 5' RACE. Reads for this sample came from an Illumina HiSeq 2500. A second PCR of 7 to 11 cycles was performed with a sample-barcoded 5' primer and a J-beta primer mix. A unique molecular identifier was introduced onto each TCR beta cDNA molecule by a template-switch 5' adaptor carrying 12 random nucleotides. At least 2.5 million CDR3-containing paired-end reads were obtained from each sample. The Mint cDNA synthesis kit, primed by a TRBC-specific oligonucleotide, was used to synthesize first-strand cDNA from all RNA. Following uracil-DNA glycosylase treatment, all cDNA underwent a first 18-cycle PCR with the universal primers M1SS and BC2_uni_R. In the paper's pipeline: Normalization of each sample was performed by random selection of 1 million high-quality reads, each carrying a distinct molecular identifier. Instead of being binned into consensus sequences, reads with shared molecular identifiers were discarded. MiTCR, run with a Q25 quality threshold and the strictest error-elimination algorithm, handled CDR3 identification, clonotype clustering and error correction. A nonparametric unseen species model with Euler transformation was used to estimate a lower bound on total TCR beta diversity. The public reads were reanalyzed by TCRdb: fastp trimming at Q25, MiXCR alignment, in-frame beta chains only. Identical CDR3 proteins give one entry, which carries the most common genes and DNA. What appears here as the V and J calls and clone size reflects TCRdb's work, not the paper's. The sample records hundreds of thousands of distinct CDR3 sequences, roughly 44% of which are singletons. The ten largest clones capture approximately 20% of the sample.

The approximately 40 donors, aged 6 to 90 years, were systemically healthy Caucasian individuals from Russia. Each donor gave roughly 9 milliliters of peripheral blood, drawn into EDTA-treated Vacutainer tubes. Ficoll-Paque density-gradient centrifugation was used to isolate PBMCs, with at least 7 million per sample. Trizol reagent was used to extract total RNA from the PBMCs, yielding at least 5.5 micrograms per sample. For every donor, an aliquot of PBMCs went through flow cytometry to measure the percentages of naive CD45RAhigh/CD27high T cells. This clonotype was observed a handful of times. Its target antigen remains unknown. It has no much larger one-base neighbor in the sample; base qualities were not kept.

The sample taken for sequencing was blood. The sequence was obtained from a man aged 55 to 70 in good health. The chain is encoded by TRBV18 joined to TRBJ2-7; the D match is possibly TRBD1 or TRBD2, with 5 bases aligned in each. The DNA reads TGTGCCAGCTCACCACCGTATGGGGGTCCCCTCGGCGAGCAGTACTTC. Translation gives CASSPPYGGPLGEQYF.